This is a list of T cell receptor beta chains from one sample in a study of blood T cell repertoires in COVID-19. Assay: immunoSEQ multiplex PCR; the TCRdb copy retains only in-frame clones and omits some. The sample includes some 250,000 clones, 80% to 90% of them seen just once. Sequenced sample: PBMCs or T cells enriched from blood (not recorded which). These TCRs come from a woman aged 50 to 65 who had recovered from COVID-19. Both conserved end residues are part of each CDR3. The D gene is left open where the match is weak. Clone sizes are given selectively: once, few, many, or a class where the clone is expanded.

TRBV5-1	NA	TRBJ2-1	TRBD1	CASSLDRGSYNEQFF	TGCGCCAGCAGCTTAGACAGGGGATCCTACAATGAGCAGTTCTTC
TRBV6-1	NA	TRBJ1-5	TRBD1	CASRETTGSGNQPQHF	TGTGCCAGCAGAGAAACGACAGGGTCGGGGAATCAGCCCCAGCATTTT
TRBV27	once	TRBJ2-2	TRBD1	CASSPGQVSGELFF	TGTGCCAGCAGTCCGGGACAGGTGTCCGGGGAGCTGTTTTTT
TRBV28	NA	TRBJ2-5	TRBD2	CASSFELREVFQETQYF	TGTGCCAGCAGTTTCGAGTTGCGGGAGGTCTTCCAAGAGACCCAGTACTTC
TRBV6-1	NA	TRBJ1-2	TRBD1	CASSEPGQGYYGYTF	TGTGCCAGCAGTGAACCGGGACAGGGTTACTATGGCTACACCTTC
TRBV2	NA	TRBJ2-2	NA	CASRDSTGLHKTGELFF	TGTGCCAGCAGAGATAGTACGGGACTGCACAAAACCGGGGAGCTGTTTTTT
TRBV6-4	NA	TRBJ2-7	TRBD2	CASSKPWTSGRVFTSYEQYF	TGTGCCAGCAGTAAACCTTGGACTAGCGGGAGAGTGTTTACCTCCTACGAGCAGTACTTC
TRBV28	NA	TRBJ2-7	NA	CASSLTGVRAYEQYF	TGTGCCAGCAGTTTAACGGGGGTTCGGGCCTACGAGCAGTACTTC
TRBV28	NA	TRBJ1-6	NA	CASSLPSGALMNSPLHF	TGTGCCAGCAGTTTACCCTCAGGGGCCCTGATGAATTCACCCCTCCACTTT
TRBV5-5	NA	TRBJ2-1	NA	CASSLDPGNEQFF	TGTGCCAGCAGCTTGGACCCAGGGAATGAGCAGTTCTTC
TRBV2	NA	TRBJ2-2	NA	CASSEGFGGTGELFF	TGTGCCAGCAGTGAAGGTTTCGGAGGCACCGGGGAGCTGTTTTTT
TRBV7-9	NA	TRBJ2-1	NA	CASSPGGSSYNEQFF	TGTGCCAGCAGCCCCGGAGGGAGCTCCTACAATGAGCAGTTCTTC
TRBV27	once	TRBJ2-1	NA	CASSLNGIGNEQFF	TGTGCCAGCAGTTTGAACGGGATAGGCAATGAGCAGTTCTTC
TRBV6-5	NA	TRBJ1-6	TRBD1	CASSSDRGNSPLHF	TGTGCCAGCAGCTCGGACAGGGGGAATTCACCCCTCCACTTT
TRBV19	NA	TRBJ2-5	NA	CASSPRGAGGQETQYF	TGTGCCAGTAGTCCTCGTGGGGCTGGCGGACAAGAGACCCAGTACTTC
TRBV15	NA	TRBJ2-7	TRBD2	CATSRVRGTSGTTKYEQYF	TGTGCCACCAGCAGAGTTAGAGGGACTAGCGGGACTACGAAGTACGAGCAGTACTTC
TRBV18	once	TRBJ1-2	NA	CASSPTGAHGYTF	TGTGCCAGCTCACCAACGGGAGCCCATGGCTACACCTTC
TRBV5-1	NA	TRBJ1-1	NA	CASSVDTLNTEAFF	TGCGCCAGCAGCGTGGACACGCTGAACACTGAAGCTTTCTTT
TRBV19	NA	TRBJ1-2	NA	CASSIDRGDRGYTF	TGTGCCAGTAGTATAGACAGGGGAGATCGAGGCTACACCTTC
TRBV7-9	few	TRBJ1-2	TRBD1	CASSSRQGNYGYTF	TGTGCCAGCAGCTCGAGACAGGGGAACTATGGCTACACCTTC
TRBV28	NA	TRBJ2-7	TRBD2	CASSRRLAGQPYEQYF	TGTGCCAGCAGCCGACGACTAGCGGGACAGCCTTACGAGCAGTACTTC
TRBV19	NA	TRBJ1-1	NA	CASSIDWRGTEAFF	TGTGCCAGTAGTATAGATTGGCGGGGCACTGAAGCTTTCTTT
TRBV7-7	NA	TRBJ1-1	TRBD1	CASSCGQGEILNTEAFF	TGTGCTAGCAGCTGTGGACAGGGAGAAATTTTGAACACTGAAGCTTTCTTT
TRBV28	NA	TRBJ2-3	TRBD2	CASRPTSGSTDTQYF	TGTGCCAGCAGGCCGACTAGCGGGAGTACAGATACGCAGTATTTT
TRBV28	NA	TRBJ2-3	TRBD2	CASSLPGLASTDTQYF	TGTGCCAGCAGTCTACCGGGACTAGCTAGCACAGATACGCAGTATTTT
TRBV7-9	NA	TRBJ2-3	TRBD1	CASGQGGLGTQYF	TGTGCCAGCGGACAGGGGGGACTCGGTACGCAGTATTTT
TRBV5-4	NA	TRBJ2-7	NA	CASSLFQHHEQYF	TGTGCCAGCAGCTTGTTTCAACACCACGAGCAGTACTTC
TRBV27	NA	TRBJ2-1	TRBD2	CASRPSGKDNEQFF	TGTGCCAGCAGACCCAGCGGGAAAGACAATGAGCAGTTCTTC
TRBV7-9	NA	TRBJ2-3	TRBD1	CASSPTGVSTDTQYF	TGTGCCAGCAGCCCTACAGGGGTGAGCACAGATACGCAGTATTTT
TRBV27	NA	TRBJ2-5	NA	CASSFIWAGETQYF	TGTGCCAGCAGTTTCATCTGGGCGGGGGAGACCCAGTACTTC
TRBV27	once	TRBJ1-1	TRBD1	CASNPRGATEAFF	TGTGCCAGCAATCCCAGGGGGGCCACTGAAGCTTTCTTT
TRBV2	NA	TRBJ1-1	NA	CASRRGRAMNTEAFF	TGTGCCAGCAGGCGGGGCAGGGCTATGAACACTGAAGCTTTCTTT
TRBV9	NA	TRBJ2-7	TRBD2	CASTRTSGSYEQYF	TGTGCCAGCACCCGGACTAGCGGATCCTACGAGCAGTACTTC
TRBV19	NA	TRBJ2-7	TRBD2	CASSSHTSGSSYEQYF	TGTGCCAGTAGTTCCCACACTAGCGGGAGCTCCTACGAGCAGTACTTC
TRBV13	NA	TRBJ2-3	TRBD2	CASSSIAGKGTDTQYF	TGTGCCAGCAGCTCCATAGCGGGGAAGGGCACAGATACGCAGTATTTT
TRBV5-4	NA	TRBJ2-1	TRBD2	CASRRTSGRAVIPYNEQFF	TGTGCCAGCAGGAGGACTAGCGGGAGGGCCGTTATCCCCTACAATGAGCAGTTCTTC
TRBV10-3	NA	TRBJ2-1	TRBD2	CATGLLAGGPLDEQFF	TGTGCCACCGGGCTGTTAGCGGGAGGGCCCCTCGATGAGCAGTTCTTC
TRBV28	NA	TRBJ1-2	TRBD1	CASSFGQGVYTGGYTF	TGTGCCAGCAGTTTCGGACAGGGGGTGTATACGGGAGGCTACACCTTC
TRBV19	NA	TRBJ1-2	TRBD1	CASSMVLNRGGYTF	TGTGCCAGTAGTATGGTATTAAACAGGGGTGGCTACACCTTC
TRBV19	NA	TRBJ2-2	TRBD1	CASSIQGASTGELFF	TGTGCCAGTAGTATACAGGGGGCGAGTACCGGGGAGCTGTTTTTT
TRBV7-8	NA	TRBJ2-1	NA	CASSLGLYMDNEQFF	TGTGCCAGCAGCTTAGGACTCTATATGGACAATGAGCAGTTCTTC
TRBV27	NA	TRBJ2-1	NA	CASSLRQANNEQFF	TGTGCCAGCAGTTTACGACAGGCTAACAATGAGCAGTTCTTC
TRBV28	NA	TRBJ1-6	TRBD1	CASRWTGAASPLHF	TGTGCCAGCAGATGGACAGGGGCGGCTTCACCCCTCCACTTT
TRBV27	NA	TRBJ2-3	TRBD2	CASSFSGVAGADTQYF	TGTGCCAGCAGTTTTAGCGGGGTGGCGGGGGCAGATACGCAGTATTTT
TRBV7-2	NA	TRBJ2-2	NA	CASSFYTPGGFVGELFF	TGTGCCAGCAGCTTTTATACCCCTGGGGGGTTTGTCGGGGAGCTGTTTTTT
TRBV3-1/TRBV3-2	NA	TRBJ1-5	NA	CASSQAGNQPQHF	TGTGCCAGCAGCCAGGCAGGTAATCAGCCCCAGCATTTT